Listed here are 30 T cell receptor beta chains from one sample, sequenced in a study of T cell repertoires in cytomegalovirus infection. These receptors are not linked to any known antigen. TCRdb called the reads again in MiXCR, with one record for every CDR3 protein. The sample has 700,000 to 900,000 distinct CDR3 sequences, 25% to 30% seen once. This specimen consisted of cultured CD8+ T cells from PBMCs, obtained from culture after CMV antigen stimulation. These receptors were obtained from a human donor in good health (CMV status not recorded). Some clones in this sample may be carry-over from other donors' samples.

This clonotype was found a few times. This CDR3 reads CASSFYTGGPTEAFF. The CDR3 DNA follows: TGTGCCAGCAGTTTTTACACAGGGGGTCCCACTGAAGCTTTCTTT. The chain combines TRBV6-5 with TRBJ1-1; 8 bases agree with TRBD1. The CDR3 sequence is 15 residues long. V lost 4 bases to trimming and J lost 4 bases; unmatched junction nucleotides: 8. Germline CDR1 and CDR2: MNHEY and SVGAGI.

In its sample, this clonotype was seen many times. CDR3 sequence (DNA): TGTGCCAGCAGCCCCCTCGGTTGGGGAAACACCATATATTTT. Protein product: CASSPLGWGNTIYF. The chain is built from TRBV7-2 and TRBJ1-3; D is unclear. With 5 bases removed from V and 4 bases from J, the gap between germline ends came to 12 bases. CDR3 length: 14 amino acids. CDR1 SGHTA and CDR2 FQGNSA come from the germline V gene.

This clonotype was counted a few times. The rearrangement joins TRBV29-1 to TRBJ1-2, with D hard to call. Trimming took 8 bases from V and 0 from J, leaving 16 bases between them. This CDR3 comprises 14 residues. From germline, CDR1 is SQVTM and CDR2 ANQGSEA. CDR3 amino acids: CSLTPPDTNYGYTF. The CDR3 DNA is TGCAGCCTGACCCCCCCCGATACTAACTATGGCTACACCTTC. The variable domain in full, with the rest retrieved from reference TRBV29-1 and TRBJ1-2, is SAVISQKPSRDICQRGTSLTIQCQVDSQVTMMFWYRQQPGQSLTLIATANQGSEATYESGFVIDKFPISRPNLTFSTLTVSNMSPEDSSIYLCSLTPPDTNYGYTFGSGTRLTVV.

V is TRBV7-9 and J is TRBJ2-6; unclear D gene. This CDR3 spans 14 amino acids. CDR1 is SEHNR and CDR2 is FQNEAQ in the germline V gene (reference sequence). With 5 bases removed from V and 4 bases from J, the gap between germline ends came to 9 bases. CDR3 DNA sequence: TGTGCCAGCAGCCCCCAGGTCGGGGCCAACGTCCTGACTTTC. It yields the protein CASSPQVGANVLTF.

The gene calls are TRBV7-6 and TRBJ1-1; 9 bases align to TRBD1. The ends lost 1 base at V and 2 bases at J; junction bases unmatched: 8. The germline V gene encodes CDR1 SGHVS and CDR2 FNYEAQ. The CDR3 runs to 17 residues. The CDR3 coding sequence is TGTGCCAGCAGCTTAGAATCGGGACAGGGTGTTAACACTGAAGCTTTCTTT. As protein: CASSLESGQGVNTEAFF.

This clonotype has more than one count but fewer than ten. The rearrangement uses TRBV12-3 or TRBV12-4 and TRBJ2-2; D gene ambiguous. This CDR3 contains 12 residues. The ends were cut back, 8 bases at V and 0 bases at J, with 4 bases in the middle. The CDR3 spells CASPPNTGELFF. CDR3 sequence (DNA): TGTGCCAGCCCTCCGAACACCGGGGAGCTGTTTTTT.

The chain links TRBV14 to TRBJ1-1, with unresolved D. The CDR3 is made up of 12 amino acids. Germline CDR1 is SGHDN and CDR2 is FVKESK. V gave up 2 bases and J gave up 10 bases, with 11 bases separating them. The CDR3 nucleotides are TGTGCCAGCAGCCAAACGGCTTTCGGAGCTTTCTTT. Protein: CASSQTAFGAFF.

There are many counts of this clonotype. This chain links TRBV7-2 with TRBJ2-4; D gene unclear. The V gene's germline CDR1 is SGHTA and CDR2 FQGNSA. V shed 5 bases and J shed 0 bases, with 17 bases lying between them. The CDR3 extends over 17 amino acids. CDR3 nucleotide sequence: TGTGCCAGCAGCACCCACCTAGAGGCGCTAGCCAAAAACATTCAGTACTTC. Its protein product is CASSTHLEALAKNIQYF.

The chain recombines TRBV28 with TRBJ2-7; D is unresolved. CDR3 size: 14 residues. Per the germline V gene, CDR1 is MDHEN and CDR2 is SYDVKM. Trimming left V 4 bases short and J 0 bases short, with 10 bases between. The CDR3 DNA is TGTGCCAGCAGTTCTCTTTCGTCCTCCTACGAGCAGTACGTC. Its protein product is CASSSLSSSYEQYV.

In this sample, this clonotype turned up many times. The chain joins TRBV7-6 to TRBJ2-3; the match to TRBD2 covers 7 bases. The CDR3 length is 17 residues. Germline CDR1 reads SGHVS; CDR2 reads FNYEAQ. The ends lost 0 bases at V and 6 bases at J; junction bases unmatched: 12. CDR3 sequence reads: CASSLAWGGGFADTQYF. Written as DNA, the CDR3 is TGTGCCAGCAGCTTAGCGTGGGGCGGGGGTTTTGCTGATACGCAGTATTTT.

This clonotype was seen more than once but under ten times. The chain is built from TRBV27 and TRBJ2-7, with 7 positions matching TRBD1. With V trimmed by 5 bases and J by 3 bases, 7 bases remained unmatched. The CDR3 consists of 14 residues. In germline, CDR1 is MNHEY, CDR2 SMNVEV (reference sequence). As DNA, the CDR3 is TGTGCCAGCAGTCGCCGGGACAGCTACTACGAGCAGTACTTC. This gives the protein CASSRRDSYYEQYF.

The sample holds a few counts of this clonotype. The V call is TRBV2, the J call TRBJ1-1; no firm D call. Trimming took off 4 bases at V and 3 bases at J, with 9 bases between the two ends. This CDR3 comprises 13 residues. The V gene's germline CDR1 is SNHLY and CDR2 FYNNEI. In nucleotides, the CDR3 is TGTGCCAGCAGTGTTGGGGTTTACACTGAAGCTTTCTTT. Residues: CASSVGVYTEAFF.

This clonotype was picked up a small number of times. The genes are TRBV27 and TRBJ2-7, with D maybe TRBD1 (5 bases). The germline V and J ends were trimmed by 6 bases and 2 bases, with 8 bases remaining between them. The germline gives CDR1 MNHEY, CDR2 SMNVEV (reference sequence). The CDR3 loop spans 12 amino acids. This CDR3 is CASSGHAYEQYF. CDR3 sequence (DNA): TGTGCCAGCAGCGGACATGCCTACGAGCAGTACTTC.

This clonotype was observed a handful of times. The rearrangement uses TRBV15 and TRBJ1-4; a possible D gene is TRBD1 (5 bases). Trimming removed 6 bases from V and 0 bases from J, with 8 bases in between. The CDR3 has 14 amino acids. Germline V gives CDR1 LNHNV, CDR2 YYDKDF (reference sequence). The CDR3 is CATRGHATNEKLFF. The CDR3, as DNA: TGTGCCACCAGGGGGCACGCAACTAATGAAAAACTGTTTTTT.

The chain recombines TRBV7-9 with TRBJ1-4, with D possibly TRBD1 on 6 matching bases. Trimming pared 2 bases from V and 5 bases from J, leaving 21 bases between. Germline lookup yields CDR1 SEHNR and CDR2 FQNEAQ (reference sequence). This CDR3 is 18 amino acids long. CDR3 sequence: CASSLKAQGNPSNEKLFF. The CDR3 nucleotides are TGTGCCAGCAGCTTAAAGGCACAGGGCAACCCATCCAATGAAAAACTGTTTTTT.

This rearrangement joins TRBV27 to TRBJ2-1; TRBD2 aligns across 7 bases. Germline assignment: CDR1 MNHEY and CDR2 SMNVEV (reference sequence). V trimming: 5 bases; J trimming: 2 bases; junction bases outside the gene matches: 12. CDR3 length: 17 residues. The CDR3 DNA sequence: TGTGCCAGCAGTCTTCCGGCCCTAGCGGCCCCCTACAATGAGCAGTTCTTC. It translates to CASSLPALAAPYNEQFF.

The chain combines TRBV20-1 with TRBJ2-5; TRBD1 or TRBD2 may be the D gene (6 bases each). The germline V gene has CDR1 DFQATT and CDR2 SNEGSKA (reference sequence). V lost 0 bases to trimming and J lost 3 bases, with 11 bases between them. There are 14 residues in the CDR3. The CDR3 reads CSARDRGEEETQYF. The CDR3 DNA reads TGCAGTGCTAGAGATAGGGGGGAAGAAGAGACCCAGTACTTC.

This clonotype was counted between two and nine times. The chain joins TRBV4-3 to TRBJ1-4; 7 bases align to TRBD1. Trimming took 6 bases from V and 8 from J; bases not matched to a gene: 21. The CDR3 covers 18 residues. Germline values: CDR1 LGHNA, CDR2 YSLEER. In nucleotides, the CDR3 is TGCGCCAGCAGGTTTCCGGGACAGCCGACATCCGAACGGGAAAAACTGTTTTTT. It specifies CASRFPGQPTSEREKLFF.

This clonotype showed up just a few times. The chain links TRBV2 to TRBJ2-7; 7 bases align to TRBD2. The V gene end was trimmed by 4 bases and the J gene end by 1 base; junction bases not matched to a gene: 4. CDR3 size: 14 residues. Germline V CDR1 and CDR2: SNHLY, FYNNEI. The CDR3 protein is CASSGEGTSYEQYV. CDR3 bases: TGTGCCAGCAGTGGGGAGGGGACGTCCTACGAGCAGTACGTC.

This clonotype was found many times. The chain has TRBV7-4 and TRBJ2-7; 7 bases map to TRBD2. J gave up 0 bases and V 5 bases, and 4 bases lay outside the gene matches. The CDR3 is 14 amino acids. CDR1 is SGHVT and CDR2 is SQSDAQ in the germline V gene. This chain's CDR3 is CASSTRDYSYEQYV. In nucleotides, the CDR3 is TGTGCCAGCAGCACGCGGGACTACTCCTACGAGCAGTACGTC.

This clonotype was seen more than once but under ten times. The chain couples TRBV6-5 to TRBJ2-1, with TRBD1 matching 11 bases. CDR1 is MNHEY and CDR2 is SVGAGI in the germline V gene. This CDR3 spans 15 amino acids. The V and J ends lost 3 bases and 8 bases, in that order; junction bases with no gene match: 6. The CDR3: CASSYWTGGFDEQFF. DNA for the CDR3: TGTGCCAGCAGTTATTGGACAGGGGGCTTCGATGAGCAGTTCTTC.

This clonotype was recorded at least ten times. V usage is TRBV14 and J usage is TRBJ2-1; D is ambiguous. Trimming removed 4 bases at V and 0 bases at J, with 10 bases between. CDR3 size: 15 residues. Germline assignment: CDR1 SGHDN and CDR2 FVKESK. The CDR3 loop reads CASSPGRSSYNEQFF. CDR3 DNA: TGTGCCAGCAGCCCGGGCAGGAGCTCCTACAATGAGCAGTTCTTC.

V gene TRBV6-5 combines with J gene TRBJ2-5; TRBD2 agrees at 16 bases. This CDR3 is built from 19 residues. Germline V gene lookup returns CDR1 MNHEY and CDR2 SVGAGI. The J segment lost 4 bases and the V segment lost 2 bases, leaving 10 bases of the junction unmatched. The CDR3 is CASSYPGLAGGHGRETQYF. CDR3 DNA: TGTGCCAGCAGTTACCCGGGACTAGCGGGGGGGCACGGCAGAGAGACCCAGTACTTC.

Regarding this clonotype: One base away lies a much larger clone, so this may be a sequencing read error. The chain carries TRBV12-3 or TRBV12-4 and TRBJ2-1, with D perhaps assigned TRBD1 or TRBD2 (7 bases each). There are 15 residues in the CDR3. The V and J ends lost 5 bases and 7 bases respectively, with 18 bases between them. The CDR3 sequence: CASSLPGGVGNEQFF. DNA for the CDR3: TGTGCCAGCAGTCTCCCAGGGGGGGTCGGTAATGAGCAGTTCTTC.

This chain links TRBV9 with TRBJ1-2; 7 nucleotides agree with TRBD1. CDR3 length equals 16 residues. Germline V gene data show CDR1 as SGDLS and CDR2 as YYNGEE. The J segment lost 4 bases and the V segment lost 0 bases, leaving 9 bases of the junction unmatched. The CDR3 reads CASSVARSGGTYGYTF. Written as DNA, the CDR3 is TGTGCCAGCAGCGTAGCTAGATCAGGGGGGACCTATGGCTACACCTTC.

The V gene is TRBV5-1, the J gene TRBJ2-2; D gene unclear. Germline values: CDR1 SGHRS, CDR2 YFSETQ. This CDR3 is built from 14 residues. Trimming stripped 2 bases from V and 7 bases from J, with 12 bases between. The CDR3: CASSFDGAVGELFF. CDR3 coding DNA: TGCGCCAGCAGCTTCGACGGCGCGGTCGGGGAGCTGTTTTTT. Combining the CDR3 with reference TRBV5-1 and TRBJ2-2 gives the whole variable domain KAGVTQTPRYLIKTRGQQVTLSCSPISGHRSVSWYQQTPGQGLQFLFEYFSETQRNKGNFPGRFSGRQFSNSRSEMNVSTLELGDSALYLCASSFDGAVGELFFGEGSRLTVL.

This chain links TRBV5-5 with TRBJ2-2, with D possibly being TRBD1 (6 bases). Germline V CDR1 and CDR2: SGHKS, YYEKEE (reference sequence). The V end was cut by 2 bases, the J end by 3 bases, with 11 bases between. This CDR3 has 15 residues. This CDR3 reads CASSFSGDDTGELFF. Written as DNA, the CDR3 is TGTGCCAGCAGCTTTTCAGGGGATGACACCGGGGAGCTGTTTTTT.

V and J are TRBV12-3 or TRBV12-4 and TRBJ1-1, with 7 bases lining up with TRBD1. The CDR3 spans 17 residues. The V gene end was trimmed by 3 bases and the J gene end by 5 bases; junction bases not matched to a gene: 15. The CDR3 region is CASSFISQGDWRTEAFF. Written as DNA, the CDR3 is TGTGCCAGCAGTTTTATATCCCAGGGGGATTGGAGGACTGAAGCTTTCTTT.

This clonotype was picked up a small number of times. The chain has TRBV4-1 and TRBJ2-5, with a tentative D call TRBD2 (7 bases). The CDR3 runs 15 residues. V dropped 3 bases and J dropped 3 bases, with 14 bases sitting between them. CDR1 MGHRA and CDR2 YSYEKL come from the germline V gene. The chain's CDR3 is CASSHTWGGKETQYF. The CDR3 bases are TGCGCCAGCAGCCATACGTGGGGGGGCAAAGAGACCCAGTACTTC.

This sequence joins TRBV28 and TRBJ2-1; unclear D gene. Germline V gene lookup returns CDR1 MDHEN and CDR2 SYDVKM. Trimming removed 4 bases at V and 0 bases at J, with 13 bases between. This CDR3 contains 16 residues. The CDR3 DNA reads TGTGCCAGCAGTTCCGCTGGGATCAGCTCCTACAATGAGCAGTTCTTC. It is translated as CASSSAGISSYNEQFF.